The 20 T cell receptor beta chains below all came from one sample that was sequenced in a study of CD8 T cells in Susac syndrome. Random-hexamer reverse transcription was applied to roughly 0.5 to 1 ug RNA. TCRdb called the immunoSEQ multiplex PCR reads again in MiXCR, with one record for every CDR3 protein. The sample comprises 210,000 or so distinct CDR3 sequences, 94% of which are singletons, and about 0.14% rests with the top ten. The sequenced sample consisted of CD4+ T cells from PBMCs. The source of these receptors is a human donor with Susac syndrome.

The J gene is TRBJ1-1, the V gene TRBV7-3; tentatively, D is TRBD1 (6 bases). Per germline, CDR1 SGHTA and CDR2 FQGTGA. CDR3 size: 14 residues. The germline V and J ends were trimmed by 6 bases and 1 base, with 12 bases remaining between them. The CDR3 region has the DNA TGTGCCAGCAGGCGAACGGGACAGAACACTGAAGCTTTCTTT. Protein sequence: CASRRTGQNTEAFF.

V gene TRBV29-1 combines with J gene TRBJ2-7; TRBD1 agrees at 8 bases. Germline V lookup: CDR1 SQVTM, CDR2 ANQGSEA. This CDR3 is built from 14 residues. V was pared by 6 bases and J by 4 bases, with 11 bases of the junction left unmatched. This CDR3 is CSVKPGQDKYEQYF. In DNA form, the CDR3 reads TGCAGCGTAAAACCGGGACAGGACAAATACGAGCAGTACTTC.

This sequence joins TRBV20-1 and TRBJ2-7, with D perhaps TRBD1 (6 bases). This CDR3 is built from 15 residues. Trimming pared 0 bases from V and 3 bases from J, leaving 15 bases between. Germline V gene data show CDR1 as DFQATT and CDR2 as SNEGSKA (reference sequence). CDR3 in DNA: TGCAGTGCTAGAGATACTAGACAGGAGATCTACGAGCAGTACTTC. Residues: CSARDTRQEIYEQYF.

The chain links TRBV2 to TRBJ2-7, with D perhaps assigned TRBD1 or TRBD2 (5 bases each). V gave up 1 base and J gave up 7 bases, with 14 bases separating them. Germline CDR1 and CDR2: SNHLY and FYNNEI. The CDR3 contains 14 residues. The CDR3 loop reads CASSEEVGVGEQYF. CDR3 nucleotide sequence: TGTGCCAGCAGTGAAGAGGTGGGGGTCGGGGAGCAGTACTTC.

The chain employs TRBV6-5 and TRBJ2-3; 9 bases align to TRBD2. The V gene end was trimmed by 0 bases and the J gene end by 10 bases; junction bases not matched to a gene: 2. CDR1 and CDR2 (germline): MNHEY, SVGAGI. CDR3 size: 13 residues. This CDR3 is CASSYSRGGPQYF. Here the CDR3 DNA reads TGTGCCAGCAGTTACTCGCGGGGGGGCCCGCAGTATTTT.

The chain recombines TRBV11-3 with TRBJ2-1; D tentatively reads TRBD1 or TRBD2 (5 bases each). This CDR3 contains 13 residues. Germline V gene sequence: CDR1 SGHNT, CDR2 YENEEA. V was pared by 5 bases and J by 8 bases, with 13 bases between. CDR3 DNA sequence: TGTGCCAGCAGCCCGGGACGCGCCGATGAGCAGTTCTTC. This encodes CASSPGRADEQFF.

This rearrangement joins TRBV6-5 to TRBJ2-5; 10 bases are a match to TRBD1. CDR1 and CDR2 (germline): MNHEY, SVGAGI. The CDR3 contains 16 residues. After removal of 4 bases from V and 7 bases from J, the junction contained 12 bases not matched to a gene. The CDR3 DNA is TGTGCCAGCAGTTGGTCCGAGACAGGGGGCGCAGGGACCCAGTACTTC. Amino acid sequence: CASSWSETGGAGTQYF.

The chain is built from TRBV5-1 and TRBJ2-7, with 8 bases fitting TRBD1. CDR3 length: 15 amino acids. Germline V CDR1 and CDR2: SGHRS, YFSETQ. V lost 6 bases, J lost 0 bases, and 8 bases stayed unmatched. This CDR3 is CASTVDRGSSYEQYF. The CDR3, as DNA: TGCGCCAGCACCGTCGACAGGGGAAGCTCCTACGAGCAGTACTTC.

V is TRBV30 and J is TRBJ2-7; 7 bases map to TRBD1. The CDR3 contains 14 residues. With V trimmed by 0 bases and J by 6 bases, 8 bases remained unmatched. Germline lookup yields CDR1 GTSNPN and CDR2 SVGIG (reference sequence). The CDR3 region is CAWSVRTGWGEQYF. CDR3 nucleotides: TGTGCCTGGAGTGTAAGGACAGGCTGGGGCGAGCAGTACTTC.

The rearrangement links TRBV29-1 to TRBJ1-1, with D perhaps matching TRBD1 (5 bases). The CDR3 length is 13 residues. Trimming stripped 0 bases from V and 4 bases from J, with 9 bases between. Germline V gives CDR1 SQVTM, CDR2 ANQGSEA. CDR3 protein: CSVEDRDGTEAFF. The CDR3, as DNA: TGCAGCGTTGAAGATCGGGACGGCACTGAAGCTTTCTTT.

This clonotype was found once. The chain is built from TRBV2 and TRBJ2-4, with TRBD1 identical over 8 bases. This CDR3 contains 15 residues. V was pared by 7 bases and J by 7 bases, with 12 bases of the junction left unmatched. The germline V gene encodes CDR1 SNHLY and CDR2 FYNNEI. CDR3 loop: CASTSGGANDNIQYF. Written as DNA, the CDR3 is TGTGCCAGCACTTCAGGGGGCGCGAATGATAACATTCAGTACTTC.

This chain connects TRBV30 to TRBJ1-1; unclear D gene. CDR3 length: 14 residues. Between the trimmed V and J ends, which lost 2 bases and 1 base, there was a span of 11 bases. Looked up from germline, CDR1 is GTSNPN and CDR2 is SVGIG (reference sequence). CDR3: CAWSMGARNTEAFF. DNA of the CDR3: TGTGCCTGGAGTATGGGTGCTCGGAACACTGAAGCTTTCTTT.

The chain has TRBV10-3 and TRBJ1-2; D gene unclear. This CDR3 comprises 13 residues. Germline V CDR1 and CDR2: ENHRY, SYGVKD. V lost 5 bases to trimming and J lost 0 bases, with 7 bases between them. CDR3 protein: CAISPTANYGYTF. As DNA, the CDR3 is TGTGCCATCAGTCCGACGGCTAACTATGGCTACACCTTC.

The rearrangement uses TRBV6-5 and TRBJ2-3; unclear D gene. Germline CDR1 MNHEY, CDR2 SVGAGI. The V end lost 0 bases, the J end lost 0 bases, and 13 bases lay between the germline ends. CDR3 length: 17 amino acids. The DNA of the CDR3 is TGTGCCAGCAGTTACTCGTTTTACAAATCTAGCACAGATACGCAGTATTTT. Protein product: CASSYSFYKSSTDTQYF.

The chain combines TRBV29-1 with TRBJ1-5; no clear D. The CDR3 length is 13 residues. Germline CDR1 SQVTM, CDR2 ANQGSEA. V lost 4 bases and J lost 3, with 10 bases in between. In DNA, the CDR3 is TGCAGCGTTGGTTACACCTACAATCAGCCCCAGCATTTT. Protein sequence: CSVGYTYNQPQHF.

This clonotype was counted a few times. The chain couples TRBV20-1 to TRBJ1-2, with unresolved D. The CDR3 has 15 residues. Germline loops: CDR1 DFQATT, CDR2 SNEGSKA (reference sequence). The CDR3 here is CSCPPPLFVSYGYTF. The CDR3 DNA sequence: TGCAGCTGCCCGCCTCCCCTCTTTGTGAGCTATGGCTACACCTTC.

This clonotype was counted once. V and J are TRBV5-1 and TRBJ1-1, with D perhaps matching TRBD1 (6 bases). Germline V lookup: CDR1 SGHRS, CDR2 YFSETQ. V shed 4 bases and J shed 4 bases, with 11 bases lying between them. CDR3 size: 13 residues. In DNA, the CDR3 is TGCGCCAGCAGCCGACAGGAGCGCACTGAAGCTTTCTTT. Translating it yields CASSRQERTEAFF.

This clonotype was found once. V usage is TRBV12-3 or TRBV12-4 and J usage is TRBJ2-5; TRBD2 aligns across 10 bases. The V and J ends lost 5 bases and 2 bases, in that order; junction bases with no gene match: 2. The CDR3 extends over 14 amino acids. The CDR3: CASSTSGDQETQYF. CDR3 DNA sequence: TGTGCCAGCAGTACTAGCGGGGATCAAGAGACCCAGTACTTC.

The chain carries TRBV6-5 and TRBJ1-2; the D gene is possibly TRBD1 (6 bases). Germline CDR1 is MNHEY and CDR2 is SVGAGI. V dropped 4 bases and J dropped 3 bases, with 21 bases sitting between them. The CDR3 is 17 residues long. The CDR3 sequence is CASSFFGSRGADYGYTF. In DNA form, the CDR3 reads TGTGCCAGCAGTTTTTTCGGGTCCCGGGGGGCGGACTATGGCTACACCTTC.

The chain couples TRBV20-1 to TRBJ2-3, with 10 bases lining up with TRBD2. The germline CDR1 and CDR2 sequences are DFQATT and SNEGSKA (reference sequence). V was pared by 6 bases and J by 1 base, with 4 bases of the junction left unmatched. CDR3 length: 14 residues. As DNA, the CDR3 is TGCAGTGCGATGAGCGGGGGGGGCACAGATACGCAGTATTTT. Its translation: CSAMSGGGTDTQYF.